The 14 T cell receptor beta chains listed next were all sequenced from one sample in a study of molecular identifiers for immune sequencing clone quantification. TCRdb called the PCR reads again in MiXCR, with one record for every CDR3 protein. Of over 60,000 distinct CDR3 sequences listed, over 15% are singletons. The sequencing sample was made of naive CD8+ T cells from blood, with Jurkat cell RNA spiked in. Subset indicated: FACS-sorted CD8+CD4-CCR7+CD45RA+ naive T cells. The source is a human donor in good health. Some libraries in this study had Jurkat cell RNA spiked in.

This clonotype was observed at least ten times. V and J are TRBV6-1 and TRBJ2-7; 7 bases are a match to TRBD1. Germline values: CDR1 MNHNS, CDR2 SASEGT. The CDR3 contains 15 residues. Unmatched junction bases numbered 3, after V lost 1 base and J lost 0 bases. For the CDR3, the DNA is TGTGCCAGCAGTGAAGGACAGGGCTTCTCCTACGAGCAGTACTTC. Translation: CASSEGQGFSYEQYF.

J is TRBJ2-5 and V is TRBV12-5; 8 nucleotides agree with TRBD1. From germline, CDR1 is LGHNT and CDR2 FRNRAP. The CDR3 length is 16 residues. V was pared by 7 bases and J by 3 bases, with 13 bases of the junction left unmatched. The CDR3 reads CASVISRQGIKETQYF. In DNA form, the CDR3 reads TGTGCTAGTGTCATCTCCCGACAGGGGATAAAAGAGACCCAGTACTTC.

The table lists this clonotype with many counts. CDR3 DNA sequence: TGTGCCAGCAGCCGGGACGAGGAAGCTTTCTTT. It specifies CASSRDEEAFF. The chain uses TRBV7-9 and TRBJ1-1; weak D call: TRBD1 (5 bases). Germline V CDR1 and CDR2: SEHNR, FQNEAQ (reference sequence). V lost 5 bases and J 8 bases, leaving 9 bases between the germline ends. This CDR3 is 11 amino acids long. Combining the CDR3 with reference TRBV7-9 and TRBJ1-1 gives the whole variable domain DTGVSQNPRHKITKRGQNVTFRCDPISEHNRLYWYRQTLGQGPEFLTYFQNEAQLEKSRLLSDRFSAERPKGSFSTLEIQRTEQGDSAMYLCASSRDEEAFFGQGTRLTVV.

This clonotype has at least ten counts. V is TRBV27 and J is TRBJ2-5, with TRBD2 matching over 9 bases. This CDR3 comprises 16 residues. The germline CDR1 and CDR2 sequences are MNHEY and SMNVEV (reference sequence). The trim removed 1 base at V and 2 bases at J, leaving 5 bases unmatched. CDR3 residues: CASSLFPSGTQETQYF. CDR3 nucleotides: TGTGCCAGCAGTTTATTTCCTAGCGGGACTCAAGAGACCCAGTACTTC.

This clonotype was counted at least ten times. This rearrangement joins TRBV12-3 or TRBV12-4 to TRBJ1-6; TRBD1 agrees at 8 bases. The CDR3 loop spans 17 amino acids. V was clipped by 4 bases and J by 8 bases; unmatched bases: 13. CDR3 loop: CASSWDRRYTRDSPLHF. CDR3 nucleotide sequence: TGTGCCAGCAGTTGGGACAGGCGATACACGAGGGATTCACCCCTCCACTTT.

The chain couples TRBV29-1 to TRBJ2-3; a weak D match, TRBD1 (5 bases). In germline, CDR1 is SQVTM, CDR2 ANQGSEA. Trimming cost V 5 bases and J 4 bases, with 16 bases left between them. CDR3 length: 14 amino acids. CDR3 residues: CSVYRTPRPDTQYF. The CDR3 DNA reads as TGCAGCGTTTACAGGACCCCTCGGCCAGATACGCAGTATTTT.

This clonotype was counted at least ten times. V and J are TRBV5-4 and TRBJ2-2, with D perhaps being TRBD1 or TRBD2 (6 bases each). Germline values: CDR1 SGHNT, CDR2 YYREEE (reference sequence). Trimming removed 4 bases from V and 9 bases from J, with 37 bases in between. The CDR3 spans 21 residues. DNA for the CDR3: TGTGCCAGCAGCCTCTTGTTGTTGTTGGGAGAGGAGGGGGGACTCAACCGGGAGCTGTTTTTT. Its translation is CASSLLLLLGEEGGLNRELFF.

There are a few counts of this clonotype. DNA of the CDR3: TGTGCCAGCAGTTCCTTACTAGCGGGAGGGCCCAACACAGATACGCAGTATTTT. Translated, it gives CASSSLLAGGPNTDTQYF. The chain joins TRBV27 to TRBJ2-3; 13 positions agree with TRBD2. Germline V lookup: CDR1 MNHEY, CDR2 SMNVEV (reference sequence). With 4 bases clipped from V and 2 bases from J, the junction kept 9 bases outside the gene matches. The CDR3 is made up of 18 amino acids.

This clonotype was recorded many times. The chain employs TRBV11-2 and TRBJ2-1; no reliable D call. The CDR3 covers 15 residues. V was clipped by 8 bases and J by 6 bases, with 20 bases between them. CDR1 and CDR2 (germline): SGHAT, FQNNGV. CDR3 in DNA: TGTGCCAGCTACGGGCCGAACGGCCTCACCAATGAGCAGTTCTTC. It yields the protein CASYGPNGLTNEQFF.

J is TRBJ2-7 and V is TRBV6-5; D is undetermined. V lost 8 bases to trimming and J lost 5 bases, with 13 bases between them. The CDR3 contains 12 residues. Germline values: CDR1 MNHEY, CDR2 SVGAGI. The CDR3, as DNA: TGTGCCAGCGGTAAGGGTGTTGACGAGCAGTACTTC. It encodes CASGKGVDEQYF.

This clonotype was counted many times. The chain combines TRBV28 with TRBJ2-1; 9 bases are a match to TRBD2. The germline V gene has CDR1 MDHEN and CDR2 SYDVKM. The CDR3 runs 15 residues. With 5 bases clipped from V and 4 bases from J, the junction kept 6 bases outside the gene matches. CDR3 sequence: CASSISGSGYNEQFF. In DNA, the CDR3 is TGTGCCAGCAGTATTAGCGGGAGCGGGTACAATGAGCAGTTCTTC. Drawing the rest from reference TRBV28 and TRBJ2-1, the complete variable domain is DVKVTQSSRYLVKRTGEKVFLECVQDMDHENMFWYRQDPGLGLRLIYFSYDVKMKEKGDIPEGYSVSREKKERFSLILESASTNQTSMYLCASSISGSGYNEQFFGPGTRLTVL.

This clonotype was counted ten times or more. The chain recombines TRBV7-2 with TRBJ2-7; unclear D gene. This CDR3 has 13 amino acids. V dropped 1 base and J dropped 2 bases, with 6 bases sitting between them. The V gene's germline CDR1 is SGHTA and CDR2 FQGNSA. For the CDR3, the DNA is TGTGCCAGCAGCTTAGGCGTCGCCTACGAGCAGTACTTC. As protein: CASSLGVAYEQYF.

There are many counts of this clonotype. V gene TRBV27 combines with J gene TRBJ2-2; D uncertain. V was trimmed by 4 bases and J by 1 base, leaving 4 bases between them. In germline, CDR1 is MNHEY, CDR2 SMNVEV (reference sequence). The CDR3 is made up of 13 amino acids. The CDR3 region has the DNA TGTGCCAGCAGTTACCAGAACACCGGGGAGCTGTTTTTT. Encoded protein: CASSYQNTGELFF.

This clonotype was picked up many times. The chain carries TRBV20-1 and TRBJ2-3; TRBD2 matches 13 bases. This CDR3 region has 16 residues. The germline V gene encodes CDR1 DFQATT and CDR2 SNEGSKA (reference sequence). J lost 4 bases, V lost 0 bases, and 4 bases had no gene match. CDR3 region: CSARDGLAGAADTQYF. The CDR3 DNA reads as TGCAGTGCTAGAGATGGACTAGCGGGAGCGGCAGATACGCAGTATTTT.